A selection of T cell receptor beta chains follows, all from one sample in a study of OX40 agonist ivuxolimab in advanced cancers. The table came from immunoSEQ multiplex PCR; TCRdb's copy has only in-frame clones and leaves some out. This sample carries roughly 55,000 clones, around 86% of them seen once, and the ten largest clones take about 13%. The sequences come from CD4+ or CD8+ T cells sorted from blood, collected in a trial of the OX40 agonist ivuxolimab. The receptors here all came from an adult with an advanced solid tumor such as melanoma, head and neck, liver or kidney cancer. Each CDR3 is given with its conserved first and last residue. The D gene is left open where the match is weak. The size entry is marked missing in some rows and otherwise reads once, few, many or a size class.

>TRBD2|TRBJ2-7|NA|TRBV13|15
TGTGCCAGCAGCTCCTCTAGCGGGGGAGGATACGAGCAGTACTTC
CASSSSSGGGYEQYF
>NA|TRBJ1-4|NA|TRBV11-2|15
TGTGCCAGCAGCTTAAACGGGGGTTGGGGTGAAAAACTGTTTTTT
CASSLNGGWGEKLFF
>NA|TRBJ2-7|NA|TRBV11-2|17
TGTGCCAGCAGCTTGGTGGGAGGCCCCGTATGGCTCGACGAGCAGTACTTC
CASSLVGGPVWLDEQYF
>NA|TRBJ1-1|NA|TRBV19|15
TGTGCCAGTACCGAGCTACCAGGGACCGTCACTGAAGCTTTCTTT
CASTELPGTVTEAFF
>TRBD2|TRBJ2-1|NA|TRBV7-9|16
TGTGCCAGCAGCTTAGCGCGGGGGGCGAAATACAATGAGCAGTTCTTC
CASSLARGAKYNEQFF
>TRBD1|TRBJ1-2|few|TRBV6-5|14
TGTGCCAGCAGTCTACGACAGGGGGTTGATGGCTACACCTTC
CASSLRQGVDGYTF
>NA|TRBJ2-7|NA|TRBV4-3|16
TGCGCCAGCAGCCAAGATGTCGGGACGGTAAACTACGAGCAGTACTTC
CASSQDVGTVNYEQYF
>NA|TRBJ1-2|NA|TRBV29-1|15
TGCAGCGTTGAAGATTTTATGGGTTTCGGCTATGGCTACACCTTC
CSVEDFMGFGYGYTF
>NA|TRBJ2-1|NA|TRBV18|13
TGTGCCAGCTCACCCCTCGAGTACAATGAGCAGTTCTTC
CASSPLEYNEQFF
>NA|TRBJ1-1|NA|TRBV7-9|12
TGTGCCAGCAGTGTGGTGAACACTGAAGCTTTCTTT
CASSVVNTEAFF
>NA|TRBJ2-5|NA|TRBV27|15
TGTGCCAGCAGTTTACGGGGGACAGTCCAAGAGACCCAGTACTTC
CASSLRGTVQETQYF
>TRBD1|TRBJ2-7|NA|TRBV27|15
TGTGCCAGCAGTCCCCTAGGGACAGGGGGGTACGAGCAGTACTTC
CASSPLGTGGYEQYF
>NA|TRBJ1-5|NA|TRBV5-1|14
TGCGCCAGCAGCTTGGAGGGGGGCAATCAGCCCCAGCATTTT
CASSLEGGNQPQHF
>NA|TRBJ1-2|NA|TRBV4-2|16
TGTGCCAGCAGCCAAGATTTAGGGGGGGGATATTATGGCTACACCTTC
CASSQDLGGGYYGYTF
>TRBD2|TRBJ2-1|once|TRBV13|17
TGTGCCAGCAGCTTACCCCTAGTGGGGGAGGGCGGCGATGAGCAGTTCTTC
CASSLPLVGEGGDEQFF